The next 26 T cell receptor beta chains were all read from a single sample in a study of beta chain features in type 1 diabetes. General observations from the study: TCRB CDR3s were moderately but significantly shorter in Type 1 diabetes patients in all four CD4+ subsets.

Reverse transcription of all isolated RNA meant that expressed TCRB transcripts were sequenced. Some clones are missing from TCRdb's copy, which holds only in-frame ones; the method was immunoSEQ multiplex PCR. The table records some 640,000 clones, over 12% of them present only once. The antigens for these receptors are not known. Sequencing was carried out using naive CD4+ T cells from blood. Receptors originate from a man between 18 and 29 years old with type 1 diabetes.

The chain has TRBV19 and TRBJ2-5, with D maybe TRBD2 (6 bases). With 3 bases removed from V and 2 bases from J, the gap between germline ends came to 10 bases. CDR1 and CDR2 (germline): LNHDA, SQIVND (reference sequence). The CDR3 length is 14 residues. Written as DNA, the CDR3 is TGTGCCAGTAGTATGGAGGGACCTCAAGAGACCCAGTACTTC. This codes for CASSMEGPQETQYF.

This clone was counted between two and nine times. V is TRBV6-6 and J is TRBJ1-2, with TRBD1 as a possible D gene (5 bases). The CDR3 spans 15 residues. The germline V gene has CDR1 MNHNY and CDR2 SVGAGI (reference sequence). V gave up 2 bases and J gave up 5 bases, with 15 bases separating them. The CDR3 sequence: CASSYRGQGRYGYTF. CDR3 bases: TGTGCCAGCAGTTACAGGGGCCAGGGCCGATATGGCTACACCTTC.

The chain carries TRBV2 and TRBJ2-1; no firm D call. The V end lost 7 bases, the J end lost 4 bases, and 14 bases lay between the germline ends. Germline CDR1 is SNHLY and CDR2 is FYNNEI. CDR3 size: 14 residues. CDR3 nucleotide sequence: TGTGCCAGCACCATTCTGAGCCTTTACAATGAGCAGTTCTTC. Its translation is CASTILSLYNEQFF. Complete variable domain (other parts from reference TRBV2 and TRBJ2-1): EPEVTQTPSHQVTQMGQEVILRCVPISNHLYFYWYRQILGQKVEFLVSFYNNEISEKSEIFDDQFSVERPDGSNFTLKIRSTKLEDSAMYFCASTILSLYNEQFFGPGTRLTVL.

The rearrangement joins TRBV11-2 to TRBJ2-3, with D perhaps assigned TRBD1 or TRBD2 (5 bases each). Germline V gene sequence: CDR1 SGHAT, CDR2 FQNNGV. There are 15 residues in the CDR3. Deletions cut 5 bases from V and 4 bases from J, with 16 bases between. This CDR3 is CASSGRDAGPDTQYF. The CDR3 DNA is TGTGCCAGCAGCGGACGGGACGCCGGCCCAGATACGCAGTATTTT.

The rearrangement uses TRBV30 and TRBJ1-2; D remains ambiguous. Trimming left V 1 base short and J 0 bases short, with 6 bases between. This CDR3 region has 13 residues. Germline CDR1 reads GTSNPN; CDR2 reads SVGIG (reference sequence). The CDR3 sequence: CAWSDLANYGYTF. The CDR3 bases are TGTGCCTGGAGTGACCTAGCTAACTATGGCTACACCTTC.

The chain carries TRBV6-5 and TRBJ2-7; TRBD1 aligns across 10 bases. The CDR3 covers 15 residues. Germline loops: CDR1 MNHEY, CDR2 SVGAGI. The V and J ends lost 6 bases and 3 bases, in that order; junction bases with no gene match: 8. The DNA of the CDR3 is TGTGCCAGCAGGACAGGGGGCGGAGGACTCTACGAGCAGTACTTC. This translates into CASRTGGGGLYEQYF.

Only a few counts were recorded for this clone. The DNA of the CDR3 is TGCGCCAGCAGCCAAGCGGCCCGGGAGACCCAGTACTTC. Its translation is CASSQAARETQYF. This chain joins TRBV4-1 and TRBJ2-5; no definite D call. The length of the CDR3 is 13 residues. Trimming removed 1 base from V and 5 bases from J, with 8 bases in between. Germline loops: CDR1 MGHRA, CDR2 YSYEKL.

This clone was recorded a few times. At one end the junction does not follow the germline gene, possibly because of a read error. This chain uses TRBV6-1 with TRBJ1-6; no clear D. CDR1 and CDR2 from the germline V gene are MNHNS and SASEGT. This CDR3 spans 10 amino acids. This chain's CDR3 is CASSTRRVVF. The CDR3 DNA is TGTGCCAGCAGTACCAGACGGGTTGTGTTT.

The CDR3 is CASRAGRQNTGELFF. The CDR3 nucleotides read TGTGCCAGCAGGGCCGGGCGGCAGAACACCGGGGAGCTGTTTTTT. The chain carries TRBV5-4 and TRBJ2-2; no firm D call. The CDR3 has 15 amino acids. Trimming cost V 5 bases and J 1 base, with 12 bases left between them. Germline values: CDR1 SGHNT, CDR2 YYREEE (reference sequence). Full variable domain (remainder filled in from reference TRBV5-4 and TRBJ2-2): ETGVTQSPTHLIKTRGQQVTLRCSSQSGHNTVSWYQQALGQGPQFIFQYYREEENGRGNFPPRFSGLQFPNYSSELNVNALELDDSALYLCASRAGRQNTGELFFGEGSRLTVL.

This clone appeared a few times. The rearrangement joins TRBV28 to TRBJ1-2, with TRBD1 as a possible D gene (6 bases). This CDR3 spans 14 amino acids. Germline loops: CDR1 MDHEN, CDR2 SYDVKM. With 6 bases removed from V and 4 bases from J, the gap between germline ends came to 15 bases. CDR3 amino acids: CASSPEGVAYGYTF. CDR3 in DNA: TGTGCCAGCAGCCCCGAGGGGGTAGCCTATGGCTACACCTTC.

The gene calls are TRBV18 and TRBJ2-7; TRBD1 matches at 7 bases. CDR3 length: 16 amino acids. Germline assignment: CDR1 KGHSH and CDR2 LQKENI. Germline trimming cut 0 bases from V and 0 bases from J; bases unmatched to any gene: 5. DNA of the CDR3: TGTGCCAGCTCACCACCCGGGACAGTTGGCTCCTACGAGCAGTACTTC. This codes for CASSPPGTVGSYEQYF.

This clone was observed a handful of times. The V and J genes are TRBV7-3 and TRBJ1-1; D unclear. This CDR3 has 15 residues. CDR1 SGHTA and CDR2 FQGTGA come from the germline V gene. Trimming took off 5 bases at V and 6 bases at J, with 19 bases between the two ends. CDR3 residues: CASSAGPLPSAEAFF. CDR3 nucleotide sequence: TGTGCCAGCAGCGCTGGTCCTCTTCCGTCCGCTGAAGCTTTCTTT.

CDR3 loop: CASSSASSSGANVLTF. In DNA form, the CDR3 reads TGTGCCAGCAGCTCGGCTTCTAGCTCTGGGGCCAACGTCCTGACTTTC. J is TRBJ2-6 and V is TRBV5-8, with unresolved D. V dropped 3 bases and J dropped 0 bases, with 10 bases sitting between them. The CDR3 extends over 16 amino acids. The germline gives CDR1 SGHTS, CDR2 YDEGEE.

The CDR3 DNA reads TGTGCCAGCAGTGGGGGGACAGCAGTCTCCTACGAGCAGTACTTC. Encoded protein: CASSGGTAVSYEQYF. This rearrangement joins TRBV25-1 to TRBJ2-7; the match to TRBD1 covers 7 bases. There are 15 residues in the CDR3. The ends lost 4 bases at V and 0 bases at J; junction bases unmatched: 6. The germline V gene encodes CDR1 MGHDK and CDR2 SYGVNS.

This clone was detected only a few times. This chain links TRBV7-2 with TRBJ2-2; weak D call: TRBD1 (6 bases). V gave up 5 bases and J gave up 4 bases, with 14 bases separating them. The CDR3 loop spans 15 amino acids. In germline, CDR1 is SGHTA, CDR2 FQGNSA. CDR3 amino acids: CASSLTGKGTGELFF. In nucleotides, the CDR3 is TGTGCCAGCAGCCTTACAGGGAAGGGCACCGGGGAGCTGTTTTTT. The complete variable domain, with remaining parts taken from reference TRBV7-2 and TRBJ2-2, reads GAGVSQSPSNKVTEKGKDVELRCDPISGHTALYWYRQSLGQGLEFLIYFQGNSAPDKSGLPSDRFSAERTGGSVSTLTIQRTQQEDSAVYLCASSLTGKGTGELFFGEGSRLTVL.

This clone was recorded a few times. The chain is built from TRBV5-4 and TRBJ2-3, with D maybe TRBD2 (7 bases). Looked up from germline, CDR1 is SGHNT and CDR2 is YYREEE (reference sequence). This CDR3 comprises 14 residues. Trimming took 3 bases from V and 6 from J, leaving 14 bases between them. The CDR3 DNA sequence: TGTGCCAGCAGCTACCCCAAGGGGGGGGATACGCAGTATTTT. Translating gives CASSYPKGGDTQYF.

J is TRBJ2-3 and V is TRBV7-9; maybe TRBD2 (5 bases). Trimming pared 1 base from V and 4 bases from J, leaving 6 bases between. The CDR3 extends over 13 amino acids. The germline gives CDR1 SEHNR, CDR2 FQNEAQ (reference sequence). The CDR3 DNA reads as TGTGCCAGCAGCTTAGACGGGGCAGATACGCAGTATTTT. Encoded protein: CASSLDGADTQYF.

The chain couples TRBV13 to TRBJ2-3, with a weak D call TRBD2 (6 bases). The CDR3 totals 17 residues. Germline CDR1 reads PRHDT; CDR2 reads FYEKMQ (reference sequence). V was shortened by 1 base and J by 0 bases, with 14 bases between the two germline ends. The CDR3 bases are TGTGCCAGCAGCTTAGAGATGAGCGGAGGGAGCACAGATACGCAGTATTTT. Its protein is CASSLEMSGGSTDTQYF.

There are a few counts of this clone. This chain joins TRBV30 and TRBJ1-5; D not certain. Germline values: CDR1 GTSNPN, CDR2 SVGIG (reference sequence). With 2 bases removed from V and 2 bases from J, the gap between germline ends came to 7 bases. The length of the CDR3 is 13 residues. In DNA form, the CDR3 reads TGTGCCTGGAGTCGGCACGGCAATCAGCCCCAGCATTTT. Translated: CAWSRHGNQPQHF.

V and J are TRBV4-3 and TRBJ1-5; D is unresolved. V was trimmed by 4 bases and J by 6 bases, leaving 16 bases between them. The germline V gene encodes CDR1 LGHNA and CDR2 YSLEER. CDR3 length: 15 residues. This chain's CDR3 is CASSPQRIGGQPQHF. The CDR3, as DNA: TGCGCCAGCAGCCCCCAAAGAATAGGAGGTCAGCCCCAGCATTTT.

This clone was found a few times. The chain is built from TRBV29-1 and TRBJ1-5; TRBD1 matches at 7 bases. V gave up 4 bases and J gave up 7 bases; unmatched junction bases: 10. Germline loops: CDR1 SQVTM, CDR2 ANQGSEA. The CDR3 runs to 14 residues. This chain's CDR3 is CSVATGEGGQPQHF. The DNA of the CDR3 is TGCAGCGTTGCTACAGGGGAGGGAGGGCAGCCCCAGCATTTT.

The chain has TRBV30 and TRBJ2-5; 12 bases are shared with TRBD2. The CDR3 is 17 amino acids. Germline lookup yields CDR1 GTSNPN and CDR2 SVGIG (reference sequence). V gave up 5 bases and J gave up 5 bases; unmatched junction bases: 15. CDR3 coding DNA: TGTGCCTGGTTGGCGGCTAGCGGGGGGGCCGGGTTTGAGACCCAGTACTTC. Translation: CAWLAASGGAGFETQYF. Filled out from reference TRBV30 and TRBJ2-5, the complete variable domain reads SQTIHQWPATLVQPVGSPLSLECTVEGTSNPNLYWYRQAAGRGLQLLFYSVGIGQISSEVPQNLSASRPQDRQFILSSKKLLLSDSGFYLCAWLAASGGAGFETQYFGPGTRLLVL.

This clone has more than one count but fewer than ten. In nucleotides, the CDR3 is TGTGCCTGGTCGCCCGGTATGGACACTGAAGCTTTCTTT. Its translation: CAWSPGMDTEAFF. V usage is TRBV30 and J usage is TRBJ1-1; D gene ambiguous. V was trimmed by 5 bases and J by 3 bases, leaving 13 bases between them. The CDR3 loop spans 13 amino acids. Germline V gives CDR1 GTSNPN, CDR2 SVGIG (reference sequence). Full variable domain (remainder filled in from reference TRBV30 and TRBJ1-1): SQTIHQWPATLVQPVGSPLSLECTVEGTSNPNLYWYRQAAGRGLQLLFYSVGIGQISSEVPQNLSASRPQDRQFILSSKKLLLSDSGFYLCAWSPGMDTEAFFGQGTRLTVV.

This clone has only a few counts. The chain joins TRBV20-1 to TRBJ1-5; no definite D call. CDR1 and CDR2 from the germline V gene are DFQATT and SNEGSKA (reference sequence). V was shortened by 5 bases and J by 6 bases, with 8 bases between the two germline ends. The CDR3 is 11 amino acids. The CDR3 coding sequence is TGCAGTGCTGCGTTGGGTCAGCCCCAGCATTTT. Translating it yields CSAALGQPQHF.

The gene calls are TRBV29-1 and TRBJ1-2; D is perhaps TRBD1 (5 bases). CDR1 and CDR2 from the germline V gene are SQVTM and ANQGSEA. The germline V and J ends were trimmed by 8 bases and 9 bases, with 19 bases remaining between them. This CDR3 contains 12 residues. The CDR3 DNA reads TGCAGCACCTGGGGGGGTCGGTCCAGCTACACCTTC. Protein sequence: CSTWGGRSSYTF.

This chain links TRBV5-1 with TRBJ2-1, with 8 bases that match TRBD2. The CDR3 loop spans 15 amino acids. The V gene's germline CDR1 is SGHRS and CDR2 YFSETQ. The V gene end was trimmed by 4 bases and the J gene end by 5 bases; junction bases not matched to a gene: 8. The CDR3 DNA is TGCGCCAGCAGCCGGGGACTAGGCACCAACAATGAGCAGTTCTTC. This encodes CASSRGLGTNNEQFF.